This TCR beta chain originates from a study of regulatory T cells in long-lasting Graves disease. Library construction for TCR beta used iRepertoire HTBI primers and Arm-PCR of CDR3 regions. MiXCR, applied by TCRdb to the multiplex PCR reads, yields one record per CDR3 protein. Altogether a few hundred thousand distinct CDR3 sequences are present, 20% to 25% being singletons, with the ten largest covering 14%. This CDR3 has 15 amino acids. V lost 3 bases to trimming and J lost 8 bases; unmatched junction nucleotides: 8. Germline V gene data show CDR1 as SGHAT and CDR2 as FQNNGV. The time point is: newly diagnosed GD, antithyroid drugs for less than 3 months. Following extraction of RNA from PBMCs, that RNA was used to make the TCR library.

V usage is TRBV11-2 and J usage is TRBJ2-1; 9 nucleotides agree with TRBD1. This receptor was obtained from a female donor with Graves disease. The material was peripheral blood mononuclear cells (PBMCs), obtained at new diagnosis, from a patient treated with antithyroid drugs. The CDR3 here is CASSFGQGTSDEQFF. Written as DNA, the CDR3 is TGTGCCAGCAGCTTCGGACAGGGGACAAGCGATGAGCAGTTCTTC. Filled out from reference TRBV11-2 and TRBJ2-1, the complete variable domain reads EAGVAQSPRYKIIEKRQSVAFWCNPISGHATLYWYQQILGQGPKLLIQFQNNGVVDDSQLPKDRFSAERLKGVDSTLKIQPAKLEDSAVYLCASSFGQGTSDEQFFGPGTRLTVL.